One sample yielded the 19 T cell receptor beta chains listed below, sequenced in a study of control samples from healthy donors and cancer patients. Sequencing was performed with immunoSEQ multiplex PCR; in TCRdb, only in-frame clones are kept and a portion is missing. This sample has roughly 130,000 clones, with around 90% found just once. Sequencing was carried out using blood. These receptor sequences come from a man aged 18 to 35 in good health.

V is TRBV11-1 and J is TRBJ1-2, with D perhaps TRBD1 (6 bases). CDR1 and CDR2 (germline): SGHAT, FQDESV (reference sequence). The V gene lost 5 bases and the J gene lost 4 bases, with 17 bases spanning the gap. There are 15 residues in the CDR3. The DNA for the CDR3 is TGTGCCAGCAGCCCCCAACCGGACAGCCTCTATGGCTACACCTTC. Translated, it gives CASSPQPDSLYGYTF.

This CDR3 is CASSLGVGGLIQYF. CDR3 nucleotides: TGTGCCAGCAGCTTGGGGGTCGGGGGCCTAATACAGTATTTT. V is TRBV5-5 and J is TRBJ2-3; D tentatively fits TRBD1 or TRBD2 (6 bases each). Deletions cut 0 bases from V and 12 bases from J, with 17 bases between. The CDR3 loop spans 14 amino acids. Looked up from germline, CDR1 is SGHKS and CDR2 is YYEKEE (reference sequence).

The V gene is TRBV5-4, the J gene TRBJ2-1; D is unclear. Trimming removed 4 bases from V and 8 bases from J, with 10 bases in between. The CDR3 is made up of 12 amino acids. Germline V gene lookup returns CDR1 SGHNT and CDR2 YYREEE (reference sequence). The DNA of the CDR3 is TGTGCCAGCAGCAGGGCGAGCGATGAGCAGTTCTTC. Its protein product is CASSRASDEQFF.

This clone has only one observation. The chain links TRBV30 to TRBJ2-1; D possibly corresponds to TRBD2 (6 bases). Between the trimmed V and J ends, which lost 1 base and 3 bases, there was a span of 10 bases. Germline V gene lookup returns CDR1 GTSNPN and CDR2 SVGIG (reference sequence). This CDR3 has 14 amino acids. DNA of the CDR3: TGTGCCTGGAGTGCGGGACTGGTCTACAATGAGCAGTTCTTC. This sequence encodes CAWSAGLVYNEQFF.

The chain links TRBV5-6 to TRBJ1-3; D not resolved. Looked up from germline, CDR1 is SGHDT and CDR2 is YYEEEE. The germline V and J ends were trimmed by 10 bases and 4 bases, with 18 bases remaining between them. The CDR3 extends over 14 amino acids. The CDR3 protein is CAGGPSKQGNTIYF. CDR3 coding DNA: TGTGCCGGAGGGCCTTCTAAACAGGGAAACACCATATATTTT.

The gene calls are TRBV19 and TRBJ2-2, with a weak D call TRBD1 (5 bases). The V gene lost 3 bases and the J gene lost 6 bases, with 11 bases spanning the gap. CDR3 length: 14 amino acids. Looked up from germline, CDR1 is LNHDA and CDR2 is SQIVND (reference sequence). CDR3 DNA sequence: TGTGCCAGTAGTATGCAGACAGATGCCGGGGAGCTGTTTTTT. It codes for CASSMQTDAGELFF.

V and J are TRBV4-1 and TRBJ2-3; 7 nucleotides agree with TRBD2. Germline-derived CDR1 and CDR2 are MGHRA and YSYEKL. Germline trimming cut 1 base from V and 4 bases from J; bases unmatched to any gene: 5. The CDR3 is 15 residues long. This CDR3 is CASSQVGGSSDTQYF. CDR3 DNA sequence: TGCGCCAGCAGCCAAGTTGGCGGGAGTTCAGATACGCAGTATTTT.

This clone was seen more than once but under ten times. V is TRBV25-1 and J is TRBJ1-1; no clear D gene. This CDR3 contains 17 residues. Per the germline V gene, CDR1 is MGHDK and CDR2 is SYGVNS. V was cut by 5 bases and J by 1 base, with 20 bases left in between. As DNA, the CDR3 is TGTGCCAGCAGTCCCACGGTTGGATCTTCCTCGAACACTGAAGCTTTCTTT. This translates into CASSPTVGSSSNTEAFF.

The J gene is TRBJ1-1, the V gene TRBV19, with TRBD1 matching over 7 bases. Germline V CDR1 and CDR2: LNHDA, SQIVND (reference sequence). This CDR3 is built from 17 residues. V was clipped by 2 bases and J by 6 bases; unmatched bases: 15. CDR3 nucleotide sequence: TGTGCCAGTAGTATATTTAACAGGGAGGGGGCCCACGCTGAAGCTTTCTTT. It encodes CASSIFNREGAHAEAFF.

J is TRBJ1-5 and V is TRBV6-4; D may be TRBD1 (5 bases). From germline, CDR1 is MRHNA and CDR2 SNTAGT. The V end was cut by 2 bases, the J end by 3 bases, with 8 bases between. The CDR3 totals 14 residues. CDR3 coding DNA: TGTGCCAGCAGTGACAGGGGTCACAATCAGCCCCAGCATTTT. It specifies CASSDRGHNQPQHF.

This clone occurred once. This chain links TRBV11-2 with TRBJ1-3; 8 bases are shared with TRBD1. CDR3 length: 15 amino acids. V was clipped by 5 bases and J by 8 bases; unmatched bases: 11. CDR1 is SGHAT and CDR2 is FQNNGV in the germline V gene. Written as DNA, the CDR3 is TGTGCCAGCAGCCGTGCTGGACAGGGCGGGTACACCATATATTTT. Translating it yields CASSRAGQGGYTIYF.

A few counts support this clone. The J gene is TRBJ2-7, the V gene TRBV7-6, with TRBD2 matching 14 bases. This CDR3 has 17 amino acids. Germline V lookup: CDR1 SGHVS, CDR2 FNYEAQ. The V gene end was trimmed by 5 bases and the J gene end by 2 bases; junction bases not matched to a gene: 8. The CDR3 spells CASSPRTSGGTPYEQYF. DNA for the CDR3: TGTGCCAGCAGCCCTCGGACTAGCGGGGGGACCCCCTACGAGCAGTACTTC.

The genes are TRBV16 and TRBJ1-1; tentatively, D is TRBD1 (5 bases). The CDR3 extends over 13 amino acids. V dropped 2 bases and J dropped 1 base, with 5 bases sitting between them. Germline V CDR1 and CDR2: KGHSY, FQNENV. This CDR3 is CASSQGQNTEAFF. Here the CDR3 DNA reads TGTGCCAGCAGCCAAGGACAGAACACTGAAGCTTTCTTT.

The chain recombines TRBV5-1 with TRBJ2-2; D is undetermined. CDR3 length equals 13 residues. V gave up 3 bases and J gave up 5 bases, with 8 bases separating them. CDR1 and CDR2 (germline): SGHRS, YFSETQ. CDR3 coding DNA: TGCGCCAGCAGCTCTTTCGGTACCGGGGAGCTGTTTTTT. Translating gives CASSSFGTGELFF. Using reference TRBV5-1 and TRBJ2-2 for the parts outside the CDR3, the full variable domain is KAGVTQTPRYLIKTRGQQVTLSCSPISGHRSVSWYQQTPGQGLQFLFEYFSETQRNKGNFPGRFSGRQFSNSRSEMNVSTLELGDSALYLCASSSFGTGELFFGEGSRLTVL.

A few counts support this clone. V gene TRBV19 combines with J gene TRBJ1-5; 8 bases are shared with TRBD1. The CDR3 has 14 residues. V was clipped by 7 bases and J by 6 bases; unmatched bases: 8. Germline loops: CDR1 LNHDA, CDR2 SQIVND (reference sequence). For the CDR3, the DNA is TGTGCCAGTAAAGCAGGGGGCGATGGTCAGCCCCAGCATTTT. Its protein is CASKAGGDGQPQHF.

CDR3 bases: TGTGCCAGCAGGGCTCGCTCCCCGGGGAATGAGCAGTTCTTC. Residues: CASRARSPGNEQFF. The rearrangement uses TRBV6-6 and TRBJ2-1; tentatively, D is TRBD2 (5 bases). V lost 6 bases, J lost 7 bases, and 16 bases lay in between. Per the germline V gene, CDR1 is MNHNY and CDR2 is SVGAGI (reference sequence). The CDR3 has 14 residues.

The chain is built from TRBV11-2 and TRBJ1-4, with TRBD1 identical over 8 bases. Unmatched junction bases numbered 6, after V lost 5 bases and J lost 7 bases. The CDR3 totals 14 residues. Germline CDR1 is SGHAT and CDR2 is FQNNGV. This CDR3 is CASSPDDRGEKLFF. DNA of the CDR3: TGTGCCAGCAGCCCGGATGACAGGGGTGAAAAACTGTTTTTT.

CDR3 region: CASSGQGRDTEAFF. CDR3 nucleotide sequence: TGTGCCAGCTCAGGACAGGGGAGAGACACTGAAGCTTTCTTT. The rearrangement uses TRBV18 and TRBJ1-1, with 9 bases that match TRBD1. The CDR3 is made up of 14 amino acids. Germline-derived CDR1 and CDR2 are KGHSH and LQKENI. Trimming cost V 5 bases and J 3 bases; bases outside gene matches: 4.

This clone was counted once. The chain uses TRBV11-2 and TRBJ2-3, with 7 bases matching TRBD2. V shed 0 bases and J 3 bases; nucleotides not matched to a gene: 9. Germline V gene lookup returns CDR1 SGHAT and CDR2 FQNNGV. The CDR3 totals 17 residues. The CDR3 DNA is TGTGCCAGCAGCTTAGATGGGAGGGCCCAAATTACAGATACGCAGTATTTT. It translates to CASSLDGRAQITDTQYF. Variable domain in full (rest from reference TRBV11-2 and TRBJ2-3): EAGVAQSPRYKIIEKRQSVAFWCNPISGHATLYWYQQILGQGPKLLIQFQNNGVVDDSQLPKDRFSAERLKGVDSTLKIQPAKLEDSAVYLCASSLDGRAQITDTQYFGPGTRLTVL.